This is a list of T cell receptor beta chains from one sample in a study of T-cell memory formation after mild COVID-19. Via MiXCR, TCRdb re-called the 5' RACE reads, giving one row per CDR3 protein. The data show 390,000 or so distinct CDR3 sequences, about 16% seen once. The sample taken for sequencing was PBMCs or a T cell subset sorted from them (not recorded which). The receptors here all came from a man aged 18 to 29 who had mild COVID-19 (a few samples of this study predate the infection). Cell type and time point are not known. The conserved cysteine and the conserved F or W are not part of the CDR3 here. The order of the fields is CDR3 length, V gene, J gene, CDR3 protein.

14	TRBV6-6	TRBJ1-5	ASSYSTGFRRQPQH
9	TRBV5-1	TRBJ2-7	ASSAAGEQY
11	TRBV2	TRBJ2-5	ASRLQGRETQY
13	TRBV4-1	TRBJ1-4	ASSPPQELGEKLF
12	TRBV6-2/TRBV6-3	TRBJ2-7	ASSGGTPVGEQY
13	TRBV7-9	TRBJ1-6	ASSLQSSYNSPLH
12	TRBV4-3	TRBJ1-5	ASSQERGPQPQH
13	TRBV5-1	TRBJ1-4	ASSRMGGLGEKLF
9	TRBV29-1	TRBJ1-2	SVESGKGYT
15	TRBV28	TRBJ1-5	ASLQLAGGQGDQPQH
12	TRBV18	TRBJ2-3	ASSLSGSDRTKY
10	TRBV12-3/TRBV12-4	TRBJ2-4	ASSLRGDIQY
13	TRBV6-5	TRBJ1-5	ASSYSANSNQPQH
12	TRBV12-3/TRBV12-4	TRBJ1-1	ASRHRRLNTEAF
11	TRBV6-6	TRBJ1-5	ASSGTGAQPQH
9	TRBV12-3/TRBV12-4	TRBJ2-1	ASSPGAEQF